A selection of T cell receptor beta chains follows, all from one sample in a study of graft-versus-host responses after intestinal transplantation. TCRdb's copy holds only in-frame clones and misses some; the assay was immunoSEQ multiplex PCR. The profile shows under 30,000 clones, about 93% of them singletons. The input for sequencing was PBMCs, taken just over 29 days after intestinal transplant. The origin of the receptors is a human patient who received an intestinal transplant, so some T cells may come from the graft donor. The CDR3 runs from the conserved cysteine through the conserved F or W. The D gene is left open where the match is weak. Only some rows state a clone size, as once, few, many or a class for expanded clones.

V gene,D gene,J gene,CDR3 length,clone size,CDR3 protein,CDR3 DNA
TRBV5-1,TRBD1,TRBJ2-6,19,.,CASSLGDRGLLSGANVLTF,TGCGCCAGCAGCTTGGGGGACAGGGGCCTACTCTCTGGGGCCAACGTCCTGACTTTC
TRBV27,.,TRBJ1-2,14,.,CASSFSPSNYGYTF,TGTGCCAGCAGTTTTTCCCCATCTAACTATGGCTACACCTTC
TRBV7-2,.,TRBJ2-5,15,.,CASSLVTGASGEQYF,TGTGCCAGCAGCTTAGTTACGGGGGCGAGCGGGGAGCAGTACTTC
TRBV7-9,.,TRBJ2-5,13,.,CASSFAGQETQYF,TGTGCCAGCAGCTTCGCGGGACAAGAGACCCAGTACTTC
TRBV19,TRBD2,TRBJ2-7,13,.,CASSIGLADEQYF,TGTGCCAGTAGTATCGGACTAGCGGACGAGCAGTACTTC
TRBV7-3,TRBD2,TRBJ2-7,14,.,CASSPGLAGNEQYF,TGTGCCAGCAGCCCGGGACTAGCGGGAAACGAGCAGTACTTC
TRBV6-1,.,TRBJ1-5,15,.,CASSEWRQSNQPQHF,TGTGCCAGCAGTGAATGGCGACAGAGTAATCAGCCCCAGCATTTT
TRBV29-1,.,TRBJ1-2,10,.,CSVGPQGYTF,TGCAGCGTCGGACCCCAGGGCTACACCTTC
TRBV7-9,TRBD1,TRBJ2-5,14,.,CASSPRTGQETQYF,TGTGCCAGCAGCCCCCGGACAGGGCAAGAGACCCAGTACTTC
TRBV5-4,.,TRBJ2-7,14,.,CASSLASGSYEQYF,TGTGCCAGCAGCTTGGCCAGCGGCTCCTACGAGCAGTACTTC
TRBV7-9,TRBD1,TRBJ2-2,18,.,CASSSPIQGAPNTGELFF,TGTGCCAGCAGCTCCCCGATACAGGGGGCCCCTAACACCGGGGAGCTGTTTTTT
TRBV4-1,.,TRBJ2-3,14,once,CASSQPGLTDTQYF,TGCGCCAGCAGCCAACCGGGTCTCACAGATACGCAGTATTTT
TRBV5-1,TRBD1,TRBJ1-5,14,.,CASSSGGGGQPQHF,TGCGCCAGCAGCTCAGGGGGCGGGGGGCAGCCCCAGCATTTT